These 3 T cell receptor beta chains came from one sample sequenced in a study of PD-1 blockade in classical Hodgkin lymphoma. Autologous stem cell transplantation was followed by relapse in every patient, and brentuximab vedotin exposure varied. Repertoires were generated with immunoSEQ multiplex PCR, while TCRdb's copy carries only in-frame clones and drops some. In the table there are about 90,000 clones, about 90% of which are singletons. Sequencing was performed on peripheral blood mononuclear cells (PBMCs), taken before the second cycle of nivolumab. These receptors were collected from a human donor with classical Hodgkin lymphoma.

The V gene is TRBV5-1, the J gene TRBJ1-1; a weak D match, TRBD1 (5 bases). V was pared by 0 bases and J by 1 base, with 10 bases between. The CDR3 has 15 amino acids. Germline lookup yields CDR1 SGHRS and CDR2 YFSETQ. For the CDR3, the DNA is TGCGCCAGCAGCTTGGCCGGGGGAAAGAACACTGAAGCTTTCTTT. Its protein product is CASSLAGGKNTEAFF.

This chain joins TRBV6-4 and TRBJ2-7; 7 bases line up with TRBD1. The CDR3 is made up of 13 amino acids. Trimming took 6 bases from V and 6 from J; bases not matched to a gene: 8. CDR1 is MRHNA and CDR2 is SNTAGT in the germline V gene. Here the CDR3 reads CASSYTTGTEQYF. The CDR3 DNA follows: TGTGCCAGCAGCTACACGACAGGGACCGAGCAGTACTTC.

In its sample, this clone was seen once. The V and J genes are TRBV23-1 and TRBJ2-7; TRBD1 aligns across 8 bases. TRBV23-1 is an open reading frame whose function is uncertain. Trimming took 2 bases from V and 5 from J; bases not matched to a gene: 14. The CDR3 loop spans 17 amino acids. The chain's CDR3 is CASSQRGAPAGGNEQYF. The CDR3 nucleotides read TGCGCCAGCAGTCAAAGGGGGGCTCCTGCAGGGGGCAACGAGCAGTACTTC.